One sample yielded the 22 T cell receptor beta chains listed below, sequenced in a study of tumor and adjacent non-tumor tissue in lung cancer. The library came from three nested PCR rounds adapted from ARM-PCR protocols. MiXCR was run by TCRdb on the multiplex PCR reads, yielding one entry per CDR3 protein. Counted here are around 57,000 distinct CDR3 sequences, 61% occurring once; the ten biggest clones make up about 32%. RNA was extracted from bulk tissue without any cell sorting. Distant lung tissue was collected more than 3 cm away from the tumor edge. The sequencing input was distant non-tumor lung tissue. The receptors come from a man between 65 and 85 years old with non-small cell lung cancer.

Of note for this clonotype: At one end the junction does not follow the germline gene, possibly because of a read error. This sequence joins TRBV6-4 and TRBJ2-1; possibly TRBD2 for D (5 bases). Germline assignment: CDR1 MRHNA and CDR2 SNTAGT. The CDR3 runs to 15 residues. CDR3 amino acids: CASSDSSGGYNEHFF. The CDR3 coding sequence is TGTGCCAGCAGTGACTCCAGCGGAGGATACAATGAGCACTTCTTC.

This clonotype showed up many times. The rearrangement joins TRBV12-3 or TRBV12-4 to TRBJ1-5, with TRBD1 matching over 10 bases. The CDR3 is 14 amino acids. The J segment lost 7 bases and the V segment lost 6 bases, leaving 6 bases of the junction unmatched. This chain's CDR3 is CASRQTGGLQPQHF. The CDR3 DNA follows: TGTGCCAGCAGACAGACAGGGGGCCTACAGCCCCAGCATTTT.

This clonotype was seen ten or more times. An end of the junction does not agree with germline; a read error may underlie this. The chain couples TRBV14 to TRBJ2-7; D ambiguous. The CDR3 runs to 12 residues. CDR1 and CDR2 (germline): SGHDN, FVKESK. The CDR3 sequence is CASRQVPGYQHF. The CDR3 DNA follows: TGTGCCAGCAGGCAGGTACCGGGTTACCAGCACTTC.

The chain has TRBV11-2 and TRBJ2-2, with TRBD1 as a possible D gene (6 bases). Between the trimmed V and J ends, which lost 6 bases and 3 bases, there was a span of 14 bases. Germline CDR1 and CDR2: SGHAT and FQNNGV. CDR3 size: 15 residues. The CDR3 sequence: CASSSQGSDTGELFF. The CDR3 region has the DNA TGTGCCAGCAGTTCACAGGGTTCGGACACCGGGGAGCTGTTTTTT.

Here the CDR3 DNA reads TGCGCCAGCAGCTTTGGTAGGGCCCAAGAGACCCAGTACTTC. Amino acids: CASSFGRAQETQYF. The J gene is TRBJ2-5, the V gene TRBV5-1, with unresolved D. The V end lost 2 bases, the J end lost 1 base, and 9 bases lay between the germline ends. This CDR3 is built from 14 residues. The germline V gene has CDR1 SGHRS and CDR2 YFSETQ.

This clonotype occurred many times. This chain joins TRBV10-1 and TRBJ2-7; 8 bases agree with TRBD2. There are 14 residues in the CDR3. CDR1 and CDR2 from the germline V gene are WNHNN and SYGVQD (reference sequence). V dropped 3 bases and J dropped 3; count of bases not matched to a gene: 4. This chain's CDR3 is CASSEGAGDYEQYF. CDR3 nucleotide sequence: TGCGCCAGCAGTGAAGGAGCGGGAGACTACGAGCAGTACTTC.

With regard to this clonotype: A much larger clone differs from this one at a single base, so this may be a read error. The V gene is TRBV6-5, the J gene TRBJ1-2, with D unresolved. The CDR3 runs 14 residues. Germline loops: CDR1 MNHEY, CDR2 SVGAGI. The CDR3 DNA reads as TGTGCCAGCAGTTACCGGGGAGAGCGTTATGACTACACCTTC. Amino acid sequence: CASSYRGERYDYTF.

For this clonotype: Because it lacks the conserved phenylalanine or tryptophan at the end, this CDR3 is likely a read error. The J gene is TRBJ1-1, the V gene TRBV11-2, with D hard to call. The CDR3 loop spans 14 amino acids. V lost 2 bases and J lost 4, with 11 bases in between. The germline gives CDR1 SGHAT, CDR2 FQNNGV. CDR3 in amino acids: CASSLSGVGTEAFI. The CDR3 DNA is TGTGCCAGCAGCTTAAGTGGGGTCGGCACTGAAGCTTTCATT.

In regard to this clonotype: The CDR3 end shows no conserved phenylalanine or tryptophan, and so a read error is likely. The DNA is omitted, as the CDR3 cannot be located on it reliably, and the CDR3 follows TCRdb's listing. The chain is built from TRBV6-5 and TRBJ2-6; the D segment call TRBD1 is taken from the table without a DNA check. CDR1 and CDR2 (germline): MNHEY, SVGAGI. The CDR3 sequence runs 17 residues, both termini included. CDR3 in amino acids: CASSSIYRGVRANVLIS.

This clonotype was found a few times. The chain uses TRBV28 and TRBJ2-7; 7 positions match TRBD2. The V segment lost 7 bases and the J segment 6 bases; nucleotides outside the gene matches: 12. The germline V gene has CDR1 MDHEN and CDR2 SYDVKM. CDR3 length: 14 amino acids. The CDR3 DNA follows: TGTGCCAGCACTCCTCGGGCGGGAGCCGGCGAGCAGTACTTC. It yields the protein CASTPRAGAGEQYF.

A remark on this clonotype: At one of its ends the junction is not consistent with the germline gene, which may arise from a read error. This chain connects TRBV11-2 to TRBJ2-2, with D possibly TRBD2 on 6 matching bases. The CDR3 loop spans 16 amino acids. Germline V gene lookup returns CDR1 SGHAT and CDR2 FQNNGV. The CDR3 nucleotides read TGTGCCAGCATCTTAGATCAACTAGCTTCGGCCGGTGAGCTGTTTTTT. Translated: CASILDQLASAGELFF.

Comment on this clonotype: At one of its ends the junction is not consistent with the germline gene, which may arise from a read error. In DNA form, the CDR3 reads TGTGCCAGTAGCTCAGCGGGGGGGACGTACAGGGAGACCCAGTACTTC. Residues: CASSSAGGTYRETQYF. The chain recombines TRBV11-2 with TRBJ2-5; 10 bases match TRBD2. Per the germline V gene, CDR1 is SGHAT and CDR2 is FQNNGV. The CDR3 totals 16 residues.

For this clonotype: One end of the junction is discordant with germline, which a read error may explain. V is TRBV11-2 and J is TRBJ1-1; D is uncertain. Per the germline V gene, CDR1 is SGHAT and CDR2 is FQNNGV. This CDR3 contains 16 residues. CDR3 nucleotides: TGTGCCAGCAGCTCCCCGCCAACCCGGGTGGCCACTGAAGCTTCCTTT. Amino acids: CASSSPPTRVATEASF.

The chain combines TRBV30 with TRBJ1-2, with 8 positions matching TRBD1. The V gene's germline CDR1 is GTSNPN and CDR2 SVGIG (reference sequence). Trimming took 5 bases from V and 10 from J; bases not matched to a gene: 6. The CDR3 has 11 residues. This CDR3 is CAWGQGYVYTF. CDR3 coding DNA: TGTGCCTGGGGACAGGGTTACGTCTACACCTTC.

Turning to this clonotype: Germline is not matched at one junction end, which may reflect a read error. This rearrangement joins TRBV4-1 to TRBJ1-1; TRBD1 matches 9 bases. From germline, CDR1 is MGHRA and CDR2 YSYEKL. The CDR3 totals 15 residues. CDR3: CASSQGDRANTQAFF. In nucleotides, the CDR3 is TGTGCCAGCAGCCAAGGGGACAGGGCGAACACTCAAGCTTTCTTT.

This clonotype occurred once. The chain employs TRBV28 and TRBJ1-5; no firm D call. The CDR3 is 16 residues long. Trimming stripped 2 bases from V and 0 bases from J, with 11 bases between. Germline CDR1 reads MDHEN; CDR2 reads SYDVKM. CDR3 nucleotide sequence: TGTGCCAGCAGTTTAGAAAGAGGATTTAGCAATCAGCCCCAGCATTTT. Amino acid sequence: CASSLERGFSNQPQHF. Drawing the rest from reference TRBV28 and TRBJ1-5, the complete variable domain is DVKVTQSSRYLVKRTGEKVFLECVQDMDHENMFWYRQDPGLGLRLIYFSYDVKMKEKGDIPEGYSVSREKKERFSLILESASTNQTSMYLCASSLERGFSNQPQHFGDGTRLSIL.

V and J are TRBV4-1 and TRBJ2-2; D might be TRBD2 (6 bases). Germline V gives CDR1 MGHRA, CDR2 YSYEKL. The CDR3 spans 16 residues. V lost 2 bases and J lost 0, with 10 bases in between. The CDR3 DNA reads as TGCGCCAGCAGCCAAAAATGGGGGGCGAACACCGGGGAGCTGTTTTTT. Its translation: CASSQKWGANTGELFF.

At least ten counts were recorded for this clonotype. V gene TRBV6-1 combines with J gene TRBJ2-5; D uncertain. CDR3 length equals 13 residues. The germline CDR1 and CDR2 sequences are MNHNS and SASEGT. The V end was cut by 5 bases, the J end by 4 bases, with 11 bases between. The CDR3 sequence is CASSTQSGETQYF. CDR3 DNA: TGTGCCAGCAGTACACAGTCGGGAGAGACCCAGTACTTC.

Concerning this clonotype: A read error may explain this, as a much larger clone is one base away. The V gene is TRBV20-1, the J gene TRBJ1-4, with 8 bases matching TRBD1. This CDR3 has 11 amino acids. The germline gives CDR1 DFQATT, CDR2 SNEGSKA (reference sequence). V trimming: 8 bases; J trimming: 8 bases; junction bases outside the gene matches: 4. CDR3 protein: CSPGQGEKLFF. CDR3 DNA sequence: TGCAGTCCTGGACAGGGAGAAAAACTGTTTTTT.

This clonotype turned up a few times. V gene TRBV7-9 combines with J gene TRBJ1-2; D remains ambiguous. Between the trimmed V and J ends, which lost 2 bases and 8 bases, there was a span of 9 bases. The CDR3 is made up of 12 amino acids. Germline CDR1 reads SEHNR; CDR2 reads FQNEAQ (reference sequence). The CDR3 sequence: CASSLYPQGYTF. The CDR3 nucleotides read TGTGCCAGCAGCTTATATCCCCAGGGCTACACCTTC.

This clonotype was picked up a small number of times. The V and J genes are TRBV5-1 and TRBJ2-1; no reliable D call. The V gene lost 0 bases and the J gene lost 3 bases, with 4 bases spanning the gap. Germline V gene data show CDR1 as SGHRS and CDR2 as YFSETQ. The CDR3 totals 13 residues. The CDR3 loop is CASSLGVYNEQFF. CDR3 in DNA: TGCGCCAGCAGCTTGGGGGTCTACAATGAGCAGTTCTTC.

As for this clonotype: At one boundary the junction diverges from the germline segment, which might be a read error. The chain recombines TRBV11-2 with TRBJ2-1, with no clear D. This CDR3 comprises 16 residues. Germline V gene lookup returns CDR1 SGHAT and CDR2 FQNNGV. The CDR3 spells CTSSLSAKVVGNEQFF. CDR3 bases: TGTACCAGCAGCTTATCCGCGAAGGTTGTGGGGAATGAGCAGTTCTTC. Complete variable domain (other parts from reference TRBV11-2 and TRBJ2-1): EAGVAQSPRYKIIEKRQSVAFWCNPISGHATLYWYQQILGQGPKLLIQFQNNGVVDDSQLPKDRFSAERLKGVDSTLKIQPAKLEDSAVYLCTSSLSAKVVGNEQFFGPGTRLTVL.